This T cell receptor (beta chain) was obtained from a study of blood T cell repertoires in COVID-19. Background on the study: The study drew acute and convalescent COVID-19 samples from the United States, Italy and Spain.

The protocol was immunoSEQ multiplex PCR, while the TCRdb copy is restricted to in-frame clones and leaves out a portion. Counted here are 380,000 or so clones, roughly nine tenths occurring once; the ten biggest clones make up more than 0.95%. The CDR3 runs 10 residues. The germline V gene has CDR1 MDHEN and CDR2 SYDVKM. V was pared by 11 bases and J by 3 bases, with 7 bases between. Sequencing input: peripheral blood. The chain carries TRBV28 and TRBJ1-1; no clear D. This receptor was obtained from a man aged 35 to 55 with acute or convalescent COVID-19. The CDR3, as DNA: TGTGCCTCGAGGGACACTGAAGCTTTCTTT. It encodes CASRDTEAFF.